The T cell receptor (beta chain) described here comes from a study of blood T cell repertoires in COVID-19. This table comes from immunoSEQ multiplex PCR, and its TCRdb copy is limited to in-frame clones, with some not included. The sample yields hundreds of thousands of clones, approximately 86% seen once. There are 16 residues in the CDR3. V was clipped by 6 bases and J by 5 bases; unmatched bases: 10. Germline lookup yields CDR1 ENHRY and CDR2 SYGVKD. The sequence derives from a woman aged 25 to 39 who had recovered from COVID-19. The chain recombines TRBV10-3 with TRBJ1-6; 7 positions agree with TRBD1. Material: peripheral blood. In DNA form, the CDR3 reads TGTGCCATCAGCTTACAGCGGCAGGGGGATAATTCACCCCTCCACTTT. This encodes CAISLQRQGDNSPLHF.